One sample yielded the 20 T cell receptor beta chains listed below, sequenced in a study of blood T cell repertoires in COVID-19. Using immunoSEQ multiplex PCR, the repertoire was profiled, and TCRdb retains in-frame clones only, with some absent. The sample lists 350,000 to 400,000 clones; approximately 89% were seen once. Sequenced: PBMCs or T cells enriched from blood (not recorded which). The receptors derive from a woman aged 35 to 49 who had been exposed to COVID-19.

The chain uses TRBV19 and TRBJ2-5; weak D call: TRBD1 (6 bases). CDR1 and CDR2 (germline): LNHDA, SQIVND (reference sequence). This CDR3 is built from 16 residues. Trimming took off 2 bases at V and 3 bases at J, with 16 bases between the two ends. CDR3 DNA sequence: TGTGCCAGTAGTATAATCGTAACCGGGACAAAAGAGACCCAGTACTTC. This translates into CASSIIVTGTKETQYF.

This chain links TRBV30 with TRBJ1-2; D gene unclear. CDR1 GTSNPN and CDR2 SVGIG come from the germline V gene (reference sequence). With 3 bases removed from V and 4 bases from J, the gap between germline ends came to 15 bases. CDR3 size: 14 residues. This CDR3 is CAWRPIGLTYGYTF. The CDR3 coding sequence is TGTGCCTGGAGGCCCATTGGGCTGACCTATGGCTACACCTTC.

The chain couples TRBV6-4 to TRBJ1-1; 7 bases fit TRBD1. The CDR3 totals 13 residues. The germline CDR1 and CDR2 sequences are MRHNA and SNTAGT. V shed 6 bases and J 11 bases; nucleotides not matched to a gene: 12. CDR3 sequence reads: CASSRPKDRIAFF. Written as DNA, the CDR3 is TGTGCCAGCAGCCGACCTAAGGACAGGATTGCTTTCTTT.

The V and J genes are TRBV27 and TRBJ2-7, with D possibly matching TRBD2 (6 bases). The CDR3 is 14 amino acids. V was pared by 3 bases and J by 3 bases, with 12 bases between. Germline loops: CDR1 MNHEY, CDR2 SMNVEV (reference sequence). CDR3 loop: CASSLVQGGYEQYF. In DNA form, the CDR3 reads TGTGCCAGCAGTTTGGTCCAGGGAGGCTACGAGCAGTACTTC.

This clone was observed once. The rearrangement links TRBV18 to TRBJ1-4, with TRBD1 matching over 7 bases. CDR1 and CDR2 (germline): KGHSH, LQKENI. After removal of 4 bases from V and 5 bases from J, the junction contained 4 bases not matched to a gene. The CDR3 consists of 14 residues. CDR3 nucleotide sequence: TGTGCCAGCTCACTAGGACAGGTCAATGAAAAACTGTTTTTT. This codes for CASSLGQVNEKLFF.

The J gene is TRBJ2-5, the V gene TRBV24-1, with TRBD1 matching over 7 bases. The length of the CDR3 is 14 residues. Germline CDR1 KGHDR, CDR2 SFDVKD. V gave up 6 bases and J gave up 3 bases; unmatched junction bases: 6. The CDR3 bases are TGTGCCACCAGTTCCCGACAGGGAGAAGAGACCCAGTACTTC. This translates into CATSSRQGEETQYF.

V gene TRBV5-1 combines with J gene TRBJ2-1, with 10 bases aligning to TRBD1. This CDR3 is built from 19 residues. The germline CDR1 and CDR2 sequences are SGHRS and YFSETQ. J lost 4 bases, V lost 3 bases, and 16 bases had no gene match. The CDR3: CASSWGTGVRTTIYNEQFF. CDR3 DNA: TGCGCCAGCAGCTGGGGGACAGGGGTGAGGACCACGATTTACAATGAGCAGTTCTTC. The full variable domain, with the rest looked up from reference TRBV5-1 and TRBJ2-1, is KAGVTQTPRYLIKTRGQQVTLSCSPISGHRSVSWYQQTPGQGLQFLFEYFSETQRNKGNFPGRFSGRQFSNSRSEMNVSTLELGDSALYLCASSWGTGVRTTIYNEQFFGPGTRLTVL.

The chain links TRBV19 to TRBJ1-6, with D tentatively TRBD1 (5 bases). The germline V gene encodes CDR1 LNHDA and CDR2 SQIVND (reference sequence). The length of the CDR3 is 15 residues. V was shortened by 3 bases and J by 10 bases, with 16 bases between the two germline ends. The DNA for the CDR3 is TGTGCCAGTAGTATTGCGGGGGATTCAGGCTCACCCCTCCACTTT. It yields the protein CASSIAGDSGSPLHF.

This clone was seen more than once but under ten times. The chain combines TRBV6-2 or TRBV6-3 with TRBJ1-3; 11 positions match TRBD1. Germline assignment: CDR1 MNHEY and CDR2 SVGEGT. V was pared by 2 bases and J by 8 bases, with 11 bases of the junction left unmatched. The CDR3 loop spans 17 amino acids. DNA of the CDR3: TGTGCCAGCAGTTACCCAACGATGGACAGGGGGCTGTACACCATATATTTT. Translated, it gives CASSYPTMDRGLYTIYF.

The V and J genes are TRBV19 and TRBJ2-1, with D tentatively TRBD2 (6 bases). Germline CDR1 LNHDA, CDR2 SQIVND (reference sequence). This CDR3 spans 16 amino acids. The V gene lost 4 bases and the J gene lost 3 bases, with 16 bases spanning the gap. CDR3 loop: CASSSGGLQHYNEQFF. In DNA form, the CDR3 reads TGTGCCAGTAGTAGTGGGGGGTTACAGCACTACAATGAGCAGTTCTTC.

The gene calls are TRBV19 and TRBJ1-5; 10 bases line up with TRBD1. V lost 8 bases, J lost 1 base, and 5 bases stayed unmatched. Germline V lookup: CDR1 LNHDA, CDR2 SQIVND (reference sequence). The CDR3 totals 15 residues. The CDR3 nucleotides read TGTGCCAGTTTTCCGGGACAGGGGAGCAATCAGCCCCAGCATTTT. Protein sequence: CASFPGQGSNQPQHF.

The gene calls are TRBV24-1 and TRBJ2-3; 9 nucleotides line up with TRBD2. Germline V CDR1 and CDR2: KGHDR, SFDVKD. J gave up 1 base and V 9 bases, and 7 bases lay outside the gene matches. There are 15 residues in the CDR3. The CDR3 DNA is TGTGCCACCTCGCATAGCGGGAGCCGCACAGATACGCAGTATTTT. It codes for CATSHSGSRTDTQYF.

This clone is a singleton in its sample. This sequence joins TRBV6-5 and TRBJ1-4; 9 bases fit TRBD1. Germline CDR1 MNHEY, CDR2 SVGAGI. The CDR3 totals 13 residues. V lost 9 bases to trimming and J lost 7 bases; unmatched junction nucleotides: 6. CDR3 amino acids: CASTGQGGEKLFF. In nucleotides, the CDR3 is TGTGCCAGTACGGGACAGGGAGGTGAAAAACTGTTTTTT.

V and J are TRBV7-2 and TRBJ2-1, with D perhaps TRBD2 (7 bases). CDR1 and CDR2 (germline): SGHTA, FQGNSA. CDR3 length equals 14 residues. Deletions cut 1 base from V and 9 bases from J, with 13 bases between. The chain's CDR3 is CASSLGRGAREQFF. The DNA of the CDR3 is TGTGCCAGCAGCTTAGGACGGGGGGCACGTGAGCAGTTCTTC.

The V and J genes are TRBV29-1 and TRBJ1-4, with 9 nucleotides matching TRBD1. CDR1 and CDR2 (germline): SQVTM, ANQGSEA. The V and J ends lost 1 base and 8 bases, in that order; junction bases with no gene match: 5. The CDR3 totals 14 residues. Here the CDR3 reads CSVEGDRAHEKLFF. The CDR3 coding sequence is TGCAGCGTTGAAGGGGACAGGGCTCACGAAAAACTGTTTTTT.

V is TRBV7-9 and J is TRBJ1-2, with unresolved D. The V and J ends lost 0 bases and 3 bases respectively, with 11 bases between them. CDR1 and CDR2 (germline): SEHNR, FQNEAQ (reference sequence). The CDR3 runs 15 residues. The CDR3 DNA sequence: TGTGCCAGCAGCTTAGCCGGCAGGCTTCACTATGGCTACACCTTC. Translation gives CASSLAGRLHYGYTF.

Only one count was recorded for this clone. The chain carries TRBV7-2 and TRBJ2-1; 8 bases match TRBD1. CDR1 is SGHTA and CDR2 is FQGNSA in the germline V gene. The trim removed 5 bases at V and 0 bases at J, leaving 12 bases unmatched. The CDR3 runs 18 residues. The CDR3 region has the DNA TGTGCCAGCAGCGGACAGGGTCCGACTCGGGGCTCCTACAATGAGCAGTTCTTC. Translating gives CASSGQGPTRGSYNEQFF. Drawing the rest from reference TRBV7-2 and TRBJ2-1, the complete variable domain is GAGVSQSPSNKVTEKGKDVELRCDPISGHTALYWYRQSLGQGLEFLIYFQGNSAPDKSGLPSDRFSAERTGGSVSTLTIQRTQQEDSAVYLCASSGQGPTRGSYNEQFFGPGTRLTVL.

This chain links TRBV3-1 (or the pseudogene TRBV3-2) with TRBJ2-3; maybe TRBD1 (5 bases). There are 16 residues in the CDR3. Germline V gene sequence: CDR1 LGHDT, CDR2 YNNKEL (reference sequence). V dropped 4 bases and J dropped 0 bases, with 14 bases sitting between them. The CDR3 region is CASSLRGHSSTDTQYF. CDR3 nucleotide sequence: TGTGCCAGCAGCCTTCGCGGACATTCTAGCACAGATACGCAGTATTTT.

The rearrangement joins TRBV4-1 to TRBJ2-1; TRBD2 matches 7 bases. The trim removed 7 bases at V and 0 bases at J, leaving 9 bases unmatched. Germline CDR1 and CDR2: MGHRA and YSYEKL. The CDR3 is made up of 16 amino acids. The CDR3 here is CASNKWEGISYNEQFF. As DNA, the CDR3 is TGCGCCAGCAACAAATGGGAGGGGATCTCCTACAATGAGCAGTTCTTC.

The chain couples TRBV30 to TRBJ2-1; a possible D gene is TRBD1 (7 bases). Deletions cut 3 bases from V and 3 bases from J, with 21 bases between. The length of the CDR3 is 17 residues. Germline assignment: CDR1 GTSNPN and CDR2 SVGIG (reference sequence). The CDR3 reads CAWREGARGFLYNEQFF. In nucleotides, the CDR3 is TGTGCCTGGAGGGAGGGGGCTCGCGGGTTTCTCTACAATGAGCAGTTCTTC.